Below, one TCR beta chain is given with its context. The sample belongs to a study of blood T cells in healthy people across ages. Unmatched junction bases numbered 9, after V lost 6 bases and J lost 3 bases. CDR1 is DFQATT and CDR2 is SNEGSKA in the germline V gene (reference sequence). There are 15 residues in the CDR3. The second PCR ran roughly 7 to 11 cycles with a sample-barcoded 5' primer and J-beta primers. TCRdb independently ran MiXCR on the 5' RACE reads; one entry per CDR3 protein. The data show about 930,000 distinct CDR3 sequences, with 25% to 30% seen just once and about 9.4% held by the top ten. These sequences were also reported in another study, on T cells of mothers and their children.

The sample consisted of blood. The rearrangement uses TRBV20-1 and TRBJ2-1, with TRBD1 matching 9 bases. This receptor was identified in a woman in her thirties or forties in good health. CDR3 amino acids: CSASGTGFFYNEQFF. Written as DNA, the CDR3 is TGCAGTGCCTCAGGGACAGGGTTCTTCTACAATGAGCAGTTCTTC.